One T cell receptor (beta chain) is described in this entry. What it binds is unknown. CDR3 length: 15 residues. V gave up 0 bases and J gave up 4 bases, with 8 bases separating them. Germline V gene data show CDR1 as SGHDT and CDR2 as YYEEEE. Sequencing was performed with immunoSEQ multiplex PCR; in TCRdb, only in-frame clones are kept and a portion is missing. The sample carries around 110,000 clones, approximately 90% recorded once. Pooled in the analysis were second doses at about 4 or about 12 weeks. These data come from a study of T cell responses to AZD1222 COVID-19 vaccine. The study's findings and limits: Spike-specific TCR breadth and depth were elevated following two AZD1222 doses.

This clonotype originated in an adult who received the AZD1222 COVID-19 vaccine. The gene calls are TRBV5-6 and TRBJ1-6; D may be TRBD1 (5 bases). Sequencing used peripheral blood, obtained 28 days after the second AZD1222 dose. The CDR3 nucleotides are TGTGCCAGCAGCTTGGATGGGGGATATAATTCACCCCTCCACTTT. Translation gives CASSLDGGYNSPLHF.